This TCR beta chain was captured in a study of radiation and T cells in renal cell carcinoma. Study-wide results and limits: From baseline, blood top tumor clonotypes peaked at 2 weeks post-radiation.

Noted time point: blood 4 weeks post-SBRT, at nephrectomy. Treatment defined: 15 Gy SBRT to primary tumor, nephrectomy 4 weeks later. Nephrectomy followed 15 Gy stereotactic body radiation by 4 weeks. Radiation-treated patients gave blood at baseline, week 2 and week 4. Only in-frame clones appear in the TCRdb table, and some are missing; sequencing was by immunoSEQ multiplex PCR. The repertoire holds just under 150,000 clones, approximately 86% seen once, with less than 20% in the top ten. Points on this clone: Its target is unknown.

The input for sequencing was blood, taken from a patient whose treatment included radiotherapy and nephrectomy. The origin of this receptor is a woman in her forties or fifties with renal cell carcinoma.

The CDR3 spells CASSLLAGGPYEQYF. The CDR3 DNA follows: TGTGCCAGCAGCTTGCTAGCGGGAGGGCCCTACGAGCAGTACTTC. The J gene is TRBJ2-7, the V gene TRBV5-5; 12 nucleotides match TRBD2. V lost 1 base, J lost 2 bases, and 1 base stayed unmatched. This CDR3 has 15 residues. The V gene's germline CDR1 is SGHKS and CDR2 YYEKEE (reference sequence).